The 15 T cell receptor beta chains below all came from one sample that was sequenced in a study of T-cell memory formation after mild COVID-19. Each CDR3 protein gets one entry after TCRdb re-called the 5' RACE reads with MiXCR. The table shows tens of thousands of distinct CDR3 sequences, with roughly 13% occurring only once. Sequencing was carried out using PBMCs or a T cell subset sorted from them (not recorded which). Receptors originate from an adult woman who had mild COVID-19 (a few samples of this study predate the infection). Cell type and time point are not known.

This clonotype was found a few times. The V call is TRBV24-1, the J call TRBJ2-7; 8 nucleotides line up with TRBD1. The length of the CDR3 is 15 residues. Germline CDR1 is KGHDR and CDR2 is SFDVKD. The trim removed 4 bases at V and 4 bases at J, leaving 8 bases unmatched. The CDR3 region has the DNA TGTGCCACCAGTGACCCCGACAGGGGATTGTACGAGCAGTACTTC. The encoded protein is CATSDPDRGLYEQYF.

This clonotype was detected ten times or more. The chain uses TRBV11-3 and TRBJ2-7; TRBD2 matches 12 bases. CDR3 length: 18 residues. V was clipped by 6 bases and J by 4 bases; unmatched bases: 16. The germline CDR1 and CDR2 sequences are SGHNT and YENEEA. The CDR3 loop reads CASSTEALAGGPMYEQYF. Here the CDR3 DNA reads TGTGCCAGCAGTACCGAGGCCCTAGCGGGAGGGCCAATGTACGAGCAGTACTTC.

The CDR3 DNA reads as TGTGCCAGCAGCTTGATCGTAGGAATAGCGGGAAGGGGCAATGAGCAGTTCTTC. Protein sequence: CASSLIVGIAGRGNEQFF. V usage is TRBV5-5 and J usage is TRBJ2-1; the match to TRBD2 covers 8 bases. The V gene's germline CDR1 is SGHKS and CDR2 YYEKEE (reference sequence). Trimming removed 1 base from V and 6 bases from J; junction bases left unmatched: 15. The CDR3 extends over 18 amino acids.

The CDR3 loop is CASSPRNTGELFF. The CDR3 DNA reads as TGTGCCAGCAGCCCGAGGAACACCGGGGAGCTGTTTTTT. The rearrangement uses TRBV5-5 and TRBJ2-2; D is undetermined. V was trimmed by 4 bases and J by 1 base, leaving 5 bases between them. Looked up from germline, CDR1 is SGHKS and CDR2 is YYEKEE (reference sequence). The CDR3 extends over 13 amino acids.

This clonotype was observed many times. The V and J genes are TRBV5-1 and TRBJ1-1; D uncertain. The CDR3 covers 12 residues. Trimming pared 7 bases from V and 1 base from J, leaving 8 bases between. The V gene's germline CDR1 is SGHRS and CDR2 YFSETQ. CDR3 loop: CASQDTNTEAFF. The CDR3 DNA follows: TGCGCCAGCCAGGATACGAACACTGAAGCTTTCTTT.

The chain joins TRBV2 to TRBJ2-2, with D perhaps given as TRBD1 or TRBD2 (5 bases each). V shed 7 bases and J shed 4 bases, with 13 bases lying between them. This CDR3 is 14 amino acids long. Looked up from germline, CDR1 is SNHLY and CDR2 is FYNNEI. The CDR3 DNA reads TGTGCCAGCACGGGGCAGGGATCCACCGGGGAGCTGTTTTTT. Its protein is CASTGQGSTGELFF.

This clonotype has just a few counts. The V gene is TRBV27, the J gene TRBJ2-1, with TRBD2 identical over 8 bases. CDR3 size: 15 residues. Trimming removed 3 bases from V and 4 bases from J; junction bases left unmatched: 5. Germline CDR1 is MNHEY and CDR2 is SMNVEV (reference sequence). CDR3 in DNA: TGTGCCAGCAGTTTGGGGGCGGGAGGATACAATGAGCAGTTCTTC. It codes for CASSLGAGGYNEQFF.

The gene calls are TRBV11-2 and TRBJ2-4; the match to TRBD2 covers 8 bases. V was clipped by 1 base and J by 1 base; unmatched bases: 9. CDR1 is SGHAT and CDR2 is FQNNGV in the germline V gene. This CDR3 spans 18 amino acids. The CDR3 is CASSLVGRASVAKNIQYF. The CDR3 DNA follows: TGTGCCAGCAGCTTAGTCGGGAGGGCCAGCGTGGCCAAAAACATTCAGTACTTC.

This clonotype was detected only a few times. The V and J genes are TRBV5-1 and TRBJ2-1; 9 nucleotides line up with TRBD1. This CDR3 comprises 15 residues. The germline V gene has CDR1 SGHRS and CDR2 YFSETQ. The V and J ends lost 4 bases and 1 base, in that order; junction bases with no gene match: 3. This CDR3 is CASSEDRGSYNEQFF. CDR3 DNA sequence: TGCGCCAGCAGCGAGGACAGGGGTTCCTACAATGAGCAGTTCTTC. The full variable domain, rest sourced from reference TRBV5-1 and TRBJ2-1, is KAGVTQTPRYLIKTRGQQVTLSCSPISGHRSVSWYQQTPGQGLQFLFEYFSETQRNKGNFPGRFSGRQFSNSRSEMNVSTLELGDSALYLCASSEDRGSYNEQFFGPGTRLTVL.

CDR3 region: CASSQTVMNTEAFF. CDR3 in DNA: TGCGCCAGCAGCCAAACAGTCATGAACACTGAAGCTTTCTTT. The chain uses TRBV4-3 and TRBJ1-1; D not resolved. CDR1 and CDR2 from the germline V gene are LGHNA and YSLEER. Deletions cut 2 bases from V and 0 bases from J, with 7 bases between. The CDR3 covers 14 residues.

The rearrangement uses TRBV6-2 or TRBV6-3 and TRBJ2-1; perhaps TRBD2 as D (6 bases). This CDR3 is built from 21 residues. CDR1 is MNHEY, CDR2 SVGEGT, per germline. V was shortened by 2 bases and J by 10 bases, with 36 bases between the two germline ends. The CDR3 DNA sequence: TGTGCCAGCAGTTACGGATTCGTCCAAAAGGGGATGGTGACTAGACTAAGCGAGCAGTTCTTC. Protein: CASSYGFVQKGMVTRLSEQFF.

This clonotype was recorded many times. The J gene is TRBJ2-3, the V gene TRBV12-3 or TRBV12-4; D is unresolved. V shed 6 bases and J shed 2 bases, with 3 bases lying between them. The CDR3 covers 11 residues. In DNA, the CDR3 is TGTGCCAGCAGCTCCACAGATACGCAGTATTTT. It codes for CASSSTDTQYF.

The V call is TRBV7-9, the J call TRBJ2-4; TRBD2 matches at 7 bases. Germline V gene data show CDR1 as SEHNR and CDR2 as FQNEAQ (reference sequence). Losses at the gene ends were 5 bases for V and 5 bases for J; bases not matched to a gene: 15. There are 17 residues in the CDR3. The CDR3 is CASSPDLRGAGENIQYF. For the CDR3, the DNA is TGTGCCAGCAGCCCGGATCTTCGGGGCGCGGGGGAAAACATTCAGTACTTC.

This clonotype was counted at least ten times. V usage is TRBV12-3 or TRBV12-4 and J usage is TRBJ2-1; 11 nucleotides agree with TRBD2. Trimming at V came to 6 bases and at J to 6 bases, leaving 10 bases not matched to a gene. The length of the CDR3 is 16 residues. CDR3 sequence: CASSISLAGVGNEQFF. The CDR3 region has the DNA TGTGCCAGCAGCATTTCACTAGCGGGAGTCGGCAATGAGCAGTTCTTC.

This chain connects TRBV30 to TRBJ1-5, with 9 positions matching TRBD1. V was pared by 1 base and J by 7 bases, with 8 bases of the junction left unmatched. Per the germline V gene, CDR1 is GTSNPN and CDR2 is SVGIG (reference sequence). The CDR3 extends over 15 amino acids. CDR3 bases: TGTGCCTGGAGTGGGGGACAGGGCGAAGGACAGCCCCAGCATTTT. Translated: CAWSGGQGEGQPQHF.